This T cell receptor (beta chain) was identified in a study of blood T cell repertoires in COVID-19. Generated by immunoSEQ multiplex PCR, the TCRdb table keeps only in-frame clones and is missing some. The table includes more than 150,000 clones, under 85% detected once. This clone turned up a few times. Trimming cost V 2 bases and J 4 bases; bases outside gene matches: 7. CDR1 and CDR2 (germline): SGHTA, FQGTGA. The CDR3 runs to 15 residues. This receptor was identified in a woman in her 40s with acute or convalescent COVID-19. The rearrangement links TRBV7-3 to TRBJ1-1; 7 bases agree with TRBD1. The sample was peripheral blood. The CDR3, as DNA: TGTGCCAGCAGCTTACAGGGGGGCTCGGGCACTGAAGCTTTCTTT. Translation: CASSLQGGSGTEAFF. Full variable domain (remainder filled in from reference TRBV7-3 and TRBJ1-1): GAGVSQTPSNKVTEKGKYVELRCDPISGHTALYWYRQSLGQGPEFLIYFQGTGAADDSGLPNDRFFAVRPEGSVSTLKIQRTERGDSAVYLCASSLQGGSGTEAFFGQGTRLTVV.